One sample yielded the 20 T cell receptor beta chains listed below, sequenced in a study of cytomegalovirus exposure and HLA in healthy donors (dated by TCRdb to about 2017). To prepare the library, the immunoSEQ multiplex PCR assay was applied. The multiplex PCR relied on a mix of 60 forward primers for TCR Vbeta segments and 13 reverse primers for TCR Jbeta segments. TCRdb holds this immuneACCESS table with in-frame rearrangements only. Some clones are missing; in checked studies, unresolved V genes explain under half, and the rest has no known cause. This sample has some 150,000 clones in its table, and around 88% of those were observed once. Clones ranked in the top ten supply over 0.8% of the sample. Sequencing was carried out using PBMCs. These receptors all stem from a woman under 40 in good health and CMV-seronegative.

The chain joins TRBV7-8 to TRBJ2-5, with a weak D call TRBD2 (6 bases). The CDR3 totals 15 residues. Trimming pared 0 bases from V and 5 bases from J, leaving 13 bases between. Looked up from germline, CDR1 is SGHVS and CDR2 is FQNEAQ. The CDR3 nucleotides read TGTGCCAGCAGCTTAGCTGAAGGGGAGGCGGAGACCCAGTACTTC. Translated, it gives CASSLAEGEAETQYF.

This clone was picked up a small number of times. The chain employs TRBV6-1 and TRBJ2-3; D might be TRBD1 (6 bases). This CDR3 has 13 amino acids. Trimming removed 10 bases from V and 0 bases from J, with 11 bases in between. Germline CDR1 and CDR2: MNHNS and SASEGT. CDR3 residues: CATDSFSTDTQYF. CDR3 DNA: TGTGCCACGGACAGTTTTAGCACAGATACGCAGTATTTT.

V is TRBV7-2 and J is TRBJ2-3; TRBD1 aligns across 9 bases. Germline trimming cut 4 bases from V and 4 bases from J; bases unmatched to any gene: 3. The germline CDR1 and CDR2 sequences are SGHTA and FQGNSA. This CDR3 comprises 14 residues. The CDR3 DNA reads as TGTGCCAGCAGCTACTGGACAGGGGCAGATACGCAGTATTTT. Translation gives CASSYWTGADTQYF.

This chain uses TRBV4-1 with TRBJ1-4; no reliable D call. The germline V gene encodes CDR1 MGHRA and CDR2 YSYEKL. The CDR3 totals 13 residues. Deletions cut 4 bases from V and 7 bases from J, with 10 bases between. The CDR3 is CASSLGVSEKLFF. In DNA, the CDR3 is TGCGCCAGCAGCCTCGGGGTTTCTGAAAAACTGTTTTTT.

The gene calls are TRBV7-2 and TRBJ1-5; 7 positions agree with TRBD1. This CDR3 contains 14 residues. V lost 6 bases and J lost 6; bases outside the gene matches: 8. Germline V gene sequence: CDR1 SGHTA, CDR2 FQGNSA. DNA of the CDR3: TGTGCCAGCAGGGGGGAACAGGGGATTCAGCCCCAGCATTTT. Amino acids: CASRGEQGIQPQHF.

This rearrangement joins TRBV11-2 to TRBJ1-3, with D tentatively TRBD1 (5 bases). The CDR3 has 19 residues. V was cut by 3 bases and J by 0 bases, with 21 bases left in between. The germline CDR1 and CDR2 sequences are SGHAT and FQNNGV. Here the CDR3 reads CASSFALWTYNFSGNTIYF. In nucleotides, the CDR3 is TGTGCCAGCAGCTTTGCCCTCTGGACATATAACTTCTCTGGAAACACCATATATTTT.

The J gene is TRBJ1-4, the V gene TRBV19; D may be TRBD1 (5 bases). Germline CDR1 LNHDA, CDR2 SQIVND (reference sequence). This CDR3 region has 15 residues. Trimming removed 0 bases from V and 7 bases from J, with 12 bases in between. CDR3 protein: CASSIDAGRSEKLFF. The DNA for the CDR3 is TGTGCCAGTAGTATAGATGCAGGGAGGAGTGAAAAACTGTTTTTT.

On this clone itself: One end of the junction fails to match germline, which may point to a read error. This sequence joins TRBV7-2 and TRBJ1-1, with 8 bases fitting TRBD1. CDR3 length: 15 amino acids. In germline, CDR1 is SGHTA, CDR2 FQGNSA. CDR3 sequence: CASSQGARGWAEASF. In DNA form, the CDR3 reads TGTGCCAGCAGCCAGGGGGCCAGGGGTTGGGCTGAAGCTTCCTTT.

The chain has TRBV2 and TRBJ2-6; no definite D call. Germline CDR1 SNHLY, CDR2 FYNNEI. This CDR3 comprises 15 residues. Trimming cost V 2 bases and J 2 bases, with 7 bases left between them. DNA for the CDR3: TGTGCCAGCAGTGAACGGGTTCCTGGGGCCAACGTCCTGACTTTC. Translation: CASSERVPGANVLTF.

V and J are TRBV9 and TRBJ2-1, with TRBD2 identical over 15 bases. Germline V gene lookup returns CDR1 SGDLS and CDR2 YYNGEE. The CDR3 has 21 residues. V shed 3 bases and J 8 bases; nucleotides not matched to a gene: 21. The CDR3 loop reads CASSDRGEGLAGGGLLYEQFF. CDR3 sequence (DNA): TGTGCCAGCAGCGACAGGGGTGAGGGACTAGCGGGAGGCGGGTTACTGTATGAGCAGTTCTTC.

The CDR3 DNA sequence: TGTGCCAGCTCGGGAACTCGCGGCATTCAGTACTTC. It specifies CASSGTRGIQYF. This chain uses TRBV11-3 with TRBJ2-4, with D possibly being TRBD2 (5 bases). Trimming pared 8 bases from V and 9 bases from J, leaving 14 bases between. This CDR3 comprises 12 residues. The V gene's germline CDR1 is SGHNT and CDR2 YENEEA.

The chain employs TRBV7-6 and TRBJ1-1, with D maybe TRBD1 (5 bases). Looked up from germline, CDR1 is SGHVS and CDR2 is FNYEAQ. Between the trimmed V and J ends, which lost 1 base and 4 bases, there was a span of 10 bases. This CDR3 spans 14 amino acids. The CDR3, as DNA: TGTGCCAGCAGCTTAGATGGGGCCAGCACTGAAGCTTTCTTT. Its translation is CASSLDGASTEAFF.

The DNA of the CDR3 is TGTGCCAGCAGCGAGGGGCTTGGGACTAGAACCTACGAGCAGTACTTC. Translated: CASSEGLGTRTYEQYF. The chain couples TRBV5-6 to TRBJ2-7, with 8 bases fitting TRBD2. Trimming removed 4 bases from V and 2 bases from J; junction bases left unmatched: 11. The CDR3 consists of 16 residues. Germline lookup yields CDR1 SGHDT and CDR2 YYEEEE.

The chain couples TRBV7-9 to TRBJ2-5, with 10 bases identical to TRBD1. Germline V gives CDR1 SEHNR, CDR2 FQNEAQ (reference sequence). Germline trimming cut 5 bases from V and 5 bases from J; bases unmatched to any gene: 8. This CDR3 comprises 15 residues. CDR3 protein: CASSDRQGAGETQYF. As DNA, the CDR3 is TGTGCCAGCAGCGACCGACAGGGGGCTGGCGAGACCCAGTACTTC.

The V gene is TRBV5-6, the J gene TRBJ2-5; D is uncertain. The J call may be faulty, since TRBJ2-7 better matches the DNA end. Germline V lookup: CDR1 SGHDT, CDR2 YYEEEE. This CDR3 has 13 amino acids. The CDR3: CASSPSVSYEQYF. CDR3 DNA: TGTGCCAGCAGCCCGTCCGTAAGCTACGAGCAGTACTTC.

This clone was seen a single time. CDR3 residues: CASSFRAGSGSYEQYF. CDR3 DNA: TGTGCCAGCAGCTTCCGCGCGGGTAGCGGGAGTTACGAGCAGTACTTC. The V and J genes are TRBV7-3 and TRBJ2-7, with 9 bases that match TRBD2. Germline values: CDR1 SGHTA, CDR2 FQGTGA. CDR3 length equals 16 residues. The V and J ends lost 3 bases and 4 bases, in that order; junction bases with no gene match: 10.

J is TRBJ1-3 and V is TRBV14, with D perhaps TRBD1 (6 bases). Germline CDR1 SGHDN, CDR2 FVKESK. With 11 bases removed from V and 0 bases from J, the gap between germline ends came to 20 bases. The CDR3 extends over 16 amino acids. The CDR3 DNA reads as TGTGCCGTAAGGGGGTCGACAGTTCACTCTGGAAACACCATATATTTT. Translated, it gives CAVRGSTVHSGNTIYF.

The chain uses TRBV18 and TRBJ2-3, with 10 bases identical to TRBD2. V lost 4 bases and J lost 4; bases outside the gene matches: 8. CDR3 length: 16 amino acids. Germline V CDR1 and CDR2: KGHSH, LQKENI. The CDR3 is CASSRISGRAADTQYF. CDR3 coding DNA: TGTGCCAGCTCACGAATCAGCGGGAGGGCCGCAGATACGCAGTATTTT.

This clone was seen once. This sequence joins TRBV7-8 and TRBJ2-1; D may be TRBD2 (6 bases). The CDR3 totals 15 residues. V lost 0 bases and J lost 3, with 9 bases in between. Germline CDR1 is SGHVS and CDR2 is FQNEAQ. This CDR3 is CASSLAAGYYNEQFF. The CDR3 DNA is TGTGCCAGCAGCTTAGCGGCGGGGTACTACAATGAGCAGTTCTTC.

The genes are TRBV4-1 and TRBJ2-3; D not resolved. The length of the CDR3 is 15 residues. Trimming shortened V by 4 bases and J by 1 base, and 12 bases separated the two germline ends. Looked up from germline, CDR1 is MGHRA and CDR2 is YSYEKL. The CDR3 loop reads CASSRLQSGTDTQYF. The CDR3 region has the DNA TGCGCCAGCAGCCGTCTCCAGTCCGGCACAGATACGCAGTATTTT.